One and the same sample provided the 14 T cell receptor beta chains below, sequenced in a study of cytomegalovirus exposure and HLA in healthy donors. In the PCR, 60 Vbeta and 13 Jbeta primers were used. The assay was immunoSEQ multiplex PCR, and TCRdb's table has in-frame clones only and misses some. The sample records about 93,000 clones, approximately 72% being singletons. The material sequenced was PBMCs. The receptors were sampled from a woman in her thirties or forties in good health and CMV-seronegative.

CDR3 sequence reads: CASSLTQGGRNSPLHF. CDR3 bases: TGTGCCAGCAGCTTAACGCAGGGTGGTCGGAATTCACCCCTCCACTTT. The rearrangement links TRBV7-2 to TRBJ1-6, with a tentative D call TRBD1 (5 bases). Deletions cut 2 bases from V and 7 bases from J, with 15 bases between. CDR3 length equals 16 residues. The germline CDR1 and CDR2 sequences are SGHTA and FQGNSA.

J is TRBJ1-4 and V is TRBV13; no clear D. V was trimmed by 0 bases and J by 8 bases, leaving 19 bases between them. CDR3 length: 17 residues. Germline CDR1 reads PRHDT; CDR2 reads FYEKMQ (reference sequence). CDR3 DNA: TGTGCCAGCAGCTTAGGCCCTTCGGGGAACTCAGAGGAAAAACTGTTTTTT. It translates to CASSLGPSGNSEEKLFF. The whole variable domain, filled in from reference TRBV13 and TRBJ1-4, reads AAGVIQSPRHLIKEKRETATLKCYPIPRHDTVYWYQQGPGQDPQFLISFYEKMQSDKGSIPDRFSAQQFSDYHSELNMSSLELGDSALYFCASSLGPSGNSEEKLFFGSGTQLSVL.

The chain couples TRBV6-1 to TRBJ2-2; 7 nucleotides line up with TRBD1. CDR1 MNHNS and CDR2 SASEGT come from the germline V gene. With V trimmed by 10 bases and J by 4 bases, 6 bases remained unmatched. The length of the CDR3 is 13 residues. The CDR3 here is CATGQYGTGELFF. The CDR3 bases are TGTGCCACGGGACAGTACGGCACCGGGGAGCTGTTTTTT.

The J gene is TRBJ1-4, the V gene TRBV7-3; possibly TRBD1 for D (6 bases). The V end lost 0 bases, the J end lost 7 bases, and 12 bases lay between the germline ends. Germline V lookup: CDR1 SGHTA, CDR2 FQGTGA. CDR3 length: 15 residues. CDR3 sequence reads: CASSLTGTGSEKLFF. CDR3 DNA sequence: TGTGCCAGCAGCTTAACCGGCACAGGGAGTGAAAAACTGTTTTTT.

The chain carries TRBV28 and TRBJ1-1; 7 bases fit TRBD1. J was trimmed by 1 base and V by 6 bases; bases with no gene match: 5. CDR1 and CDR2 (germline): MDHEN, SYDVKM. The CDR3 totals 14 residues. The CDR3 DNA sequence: TGTGCCAGCAGATCCCCAGGGGGGAACACTGAAGCTTTCTTT. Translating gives CASRSPGGNTEAFF.

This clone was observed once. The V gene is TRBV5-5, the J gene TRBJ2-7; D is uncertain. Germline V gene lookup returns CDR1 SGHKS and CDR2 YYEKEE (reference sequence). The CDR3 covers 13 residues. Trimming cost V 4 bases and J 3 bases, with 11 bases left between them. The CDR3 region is CASSPSTLYEQYF. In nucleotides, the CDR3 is TGTGCCAGCAGCCCCTCTACCCTCTACGAGCAGTACTTC. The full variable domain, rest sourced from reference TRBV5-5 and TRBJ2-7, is DAGVTQSPTHLIKTRGQQVTLRCSPISGHKSVSWYQQVLGQGPQFIFQYYEKEERGRGNFPDRFSARQFPNYSSELNVNALLLGDSALYLCASSPSTLYEQYFGPGTRLTVT.

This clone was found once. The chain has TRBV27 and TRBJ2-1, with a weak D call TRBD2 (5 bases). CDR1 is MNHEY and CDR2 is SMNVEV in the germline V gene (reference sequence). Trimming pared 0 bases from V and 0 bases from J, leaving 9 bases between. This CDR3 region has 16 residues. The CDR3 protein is CASSLSSGGSYNEQFF. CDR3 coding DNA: TGTGCCAGCAGTTTATCTTCAGGAGGCTCCTACAATGAGCAGTTCTTC.

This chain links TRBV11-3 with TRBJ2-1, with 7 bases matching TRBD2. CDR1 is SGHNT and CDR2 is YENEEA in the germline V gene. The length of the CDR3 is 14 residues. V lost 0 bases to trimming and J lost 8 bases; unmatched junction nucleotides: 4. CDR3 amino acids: CASSLDGGSHEQFF. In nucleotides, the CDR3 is TGTGCCAGCAGCTTAGATGGCGGGAGCCATGAGCAGTTCTTC.

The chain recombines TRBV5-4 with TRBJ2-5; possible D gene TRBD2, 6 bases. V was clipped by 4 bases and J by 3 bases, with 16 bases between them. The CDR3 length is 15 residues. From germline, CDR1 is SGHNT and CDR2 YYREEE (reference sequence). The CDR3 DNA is TGTGCCAGCAGCCCCTTCGGGGGAACAGAAGAGACCCAGTACTTC. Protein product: CASSPFGGTEETQYF. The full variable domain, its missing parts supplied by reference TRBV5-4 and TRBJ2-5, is ETGVTQSPTHLIKTRGQQVTLRCSSQSGHNTVSWYQQALGQGPQFIFQYYREEENGRGNFPPRFSGLQFPNYSSELNVNALELDDSALYLCASSPFGGTEETQYFGPGTRLLVL.

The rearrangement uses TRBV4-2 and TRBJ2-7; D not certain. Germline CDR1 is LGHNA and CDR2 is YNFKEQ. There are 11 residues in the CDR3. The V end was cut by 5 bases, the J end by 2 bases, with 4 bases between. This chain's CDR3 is CASSSTYEQYF. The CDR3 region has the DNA TGTGCCAGCAGCTCAACCTACGAGCAGTACTTC.

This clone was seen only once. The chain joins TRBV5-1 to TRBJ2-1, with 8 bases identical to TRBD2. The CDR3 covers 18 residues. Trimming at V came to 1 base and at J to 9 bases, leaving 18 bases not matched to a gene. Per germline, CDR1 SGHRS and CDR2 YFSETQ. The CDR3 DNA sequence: TGCGCCAGCAGCTTGTTAACCCTGGGGGCGGGAGGTTTAGGTGAGCAGTTCTTC. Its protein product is CASSLLTLGAGGLGEQFF. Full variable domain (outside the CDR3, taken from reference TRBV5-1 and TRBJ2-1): KAGVTQTPRYLIKTRGQQVTLSCSPISGHRSVSWYQQTPGQGLQFLFEYFSETQRNKGNFPGRFSGRQFSNSRSEMNVSTLELGDSALYLCASSLLTLGAGGLGEQFFGPGTRLTVL.

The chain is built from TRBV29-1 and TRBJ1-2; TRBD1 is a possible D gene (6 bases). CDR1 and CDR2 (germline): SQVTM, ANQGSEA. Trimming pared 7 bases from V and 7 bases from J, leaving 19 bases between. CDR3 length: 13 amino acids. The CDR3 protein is CSDKGGPGGGYTF. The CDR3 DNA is TGCAGCGATAAAGGGGGACCGGGGGGTGGCTACACCTTC.

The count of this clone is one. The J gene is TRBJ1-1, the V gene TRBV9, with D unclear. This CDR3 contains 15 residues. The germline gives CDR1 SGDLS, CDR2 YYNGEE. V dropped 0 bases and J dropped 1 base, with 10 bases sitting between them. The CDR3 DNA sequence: TGTGCCAGCAGCGTAGTATCAAGGAGGAACACTGAAGCTTTCTTT. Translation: CASSVVSRRNTEAFF.

The CDR3 loop is CATGDLDWNYGYTF. Written as DNA, the CDR3 is TGTGCCACCGGGGATCTAGACTGGAACTATGGCTACACCTTC. V gene TRBV6-1 combines with J gene TRBJ1-2; D is ambiguous. Per the germline V gene, CDR1 is MNHNS and CDR2 is SASEGT. Trimming shortened V by 10 bases and J by 2 bases, and 17 bases separated the two germline ends. CDR3 length equals 14 residues.